Listed here are 30 T cell receptor beta chains from one sample, sequenced in a study of blood T cell repertoires in COVID-19. Sequencing used immunoSEQ multiplex PCR; TCRdb keeps in-frame clones, though not all of them. The table has about 240,000 clones, approximately 82% seen once. Specimen: peripheral blood. These receptors were taken from a woman between 18 and 29 years old with acute or convalescent COVID-19.

The chain links TRBV9 to TRBJ1-5, with 10 bases fitting TRBD1. V shed 5 bases and J 5 bases; nucleotides not matched to a gene: 4. CDR3 length: 14 amino acids. Per germline, CDR1 SGDLS and CDR2 YYNGEE. Here the CDR3 DNA reads TGTGCCAGCAGTACTGGACAGGGGGATCAGCCCCAGCATTTT. Residues: CASSTGQGDQPQHF. The whole variable domain, filled in from reference TRBV9 and TRBJ1-5, reads DSGVTQTPKHLITATGQRVTLRCSPRSGDLSVYWYQQSLDQGLQFLIQYYNGEERAKGNILERFSAQQFPDLHSELNLSSLELGDSALYFCASSTGQGDQPQHFGDGTRLSIL.

The CDR3 sequence is CASSWGDRVSTGELFF. The CDR3 coding sequence is TGTGCCAGCAGCTGGGGGGACAGGGTGAGCACCGGGGAGCTGTTTTTT. The V gene is TRBV5-4, the J gene TRBJ2-2, with 9 bases lining up with TRBD1. This CDR3 is built from 16 residues. Germline V gene lookup returns CDR1 SGHNT and CDR2 YYREEE (reference sequence). The junction had 7 bases not matched to a gene; V was cut back by 3 bases and J by 4 bases.

The chain couples TRBV6-2 or TRBV6-3 to TRBJ2-7; 8 positions match TRBD1. Per the germline V gene, CDR1 is MNHEY and CDR2 is SVGEGT. V lost 2 bases to trimming and J lost 2 bases; unmatched junction nucleotides: 5. CDR3 size: 15 residues. CDR3 DNA: TGTGCCAGCAGTTACGGGACAGGACTTACCTACGAGCAGTACTTC. It encodes CASSYGTGLTYEQYF.

The V gene is TRBV28, the J gene TRBJ1-2, with D hard to call. This CDR3 region has 12 residues. Per germline, CDR1 MDHEN and CDR2 SYDVKM. The germline V and J ends were trimmed by 10 bases and 4 bases, with 13 bases remaining between them. The CDR3 sequence is CATHEGIYGYTF. The DNA of the CDR3 is TGTGCCACCCACGAGGGTATCTATGGCTACACCTTC.

The chain combines TRBV29-1 with TRBJ2-7, with a tentative D call TRBD2 (6 bases). CDR1 SQVTM and CDR2 ANQGSEA come from the germline V gene. This CDR3 comprises 12 residues. V shed 3 bases and J shed 2 bases, with 8 bases lying between them. The CDR3 spells CSVDGGAYEQYF. As DNA, the CDR3 is TGCAGCGTTGACGGGGGAGCCTACGAGCAGTACTTC.

This chain uses TRBV5-1 with TRBJ2-1; possible D gene TRBD1, 5 bases. The CDR3 length is 15 residues. V was pared by 2 bases and J by 6 bases, with 15 bases between. Germline V lookup: CDR1 SGHRS, CDR2 YFSETQ. The CDR3 spells CASSFLTAGPNEQFF. CDR3 coding DNA: TGCGCCAGCAGCTTTTTGACGGCAGGGCCCAATGAGCAGTTCTTC. The full variable domain, in which reference TRBV5-1 and TRBJ2-1 provide the parts outside the CDR3, is KAGVTQTPRYLIKTRGQQVTLSCSPISGHRSVSWYQQTPGQGLQFLFEYFSETQRNKGNFPGRFSGRQFSNSRSEMNVSTLELGDSALYLCASSFLTAGPNEQFFGPGTRLTVL.

The J gene is TRBJ2-7, the V gene TRBV5-1; 7 positions match TRBD1. CDR3 length equals 15 residues. Trimming removed 2 bases from V and 3 bases from J; junction bases left unmatched: 8. Looked up from germline, CDR1 is SGHRS and CDR2 is YFSETQ. CDR3 coding DNA: TGCGCCAGCAGCTTAACAGGGGAATTGGGCTACGAGCAGTACTTC. Its translation: CASSLTGELGYEQYF.

The CDR3 nucleotides are TGTGCCAGCAGCCTAGGGACCGGACAGGCTACCAAGAAGACCCAGTACTTC. It yields the protein CASSLGTGQATKKTQYF. The chain employs TRBV11-2 and TRBJ2-5, with 7 bases that match TRBD1. The V gene's germline CDR1 is SGHAT and CDR2 FQNNGV. V was pared by 5 bases and J by 6 bases, with 18 bases of the junction left unmatched. This CDR3 has 17 residues. The whole variable domain, filled in from reference TRBV11-2 and TRBJ2-5, reads EAGVAQSPRYKIIEKRQSVAFWCNPISGHATLYWYQQILGQGPKLLIQFQNNGVVDDSQLPKDRFSAERLKGVDSTLKIQPAKLEDSAVYLCASSLGTGQATKKTQYFGPGTRLLVL.

The rearrangement uses TRBV27 and TRBJ1-3; TRBD1 might be the D (5 bases). The CDR3 contains 13 residues. Germline loops: CDR1 MNHEY, CDR2 SMNVEV (reference sequence). Trimming shortened V by 5 bases and J by 10 bases, and 15 bases separated the two germline ends. DNA of the CDR3: TGTGCCAGCAGTATCACAACCGGGGGGACCATATATTTT. It specifies CASSITTGGTIYF.

The rearrangement links TRBV28 to TRBJ2-4; D is possibly TRBD2 (6 bases). V lost 9 bases and J 3 bases, leaving 15 bases between the germline ends. CDR1 is MDHEN and CDR2 is SYDVKM in the germline V gene. The CDR3 consists of 14 residues. The CDR3 coding sequence is TGTGCCAGTCTCAACGGAGGGGACAAAAACATTCAGTACTTC. This sequence encodes CASLNGGDKNIQYF.

The chain has TRBV7-2 and TRBJ2-5; maybe TRBD1 (7 bases). Trimming took 5 bases from V and 7 from J, leaving 17 bases between them. Germline lookup yields CDR1 SGHTA and CDR2 FQGNSA. The CDR3 has 14 residues. The CDR3 spells CASSLTGTAGTQYF. CDR3 bases: TGTGCCAGCAGCCTCACAGGGACAGCGGGGACCCAGTACTTC.

This clone appeared a single time. V gene TRBV7-9 combines with J gene TRBJ1-4; D is unclear. The V end was cut by 1 base, the J end by 12 bases, with 12 bases between. Germline CDR1 SEHNR, CDR2 FQNEAQ (reference sequence). This CDR3 has 13 residues. The CDR3: CASSLDAGEELFF. CDR3 DNA: TGTGCCAGCAGCTTAGACGCTGGCGAGGAACTGTTTTTT.

The gene calls are TRBV7-8 and TRBJ1-2; D ambiguous. The CDR3 is 14 amino acids. Trimming left V 1 base short and J 7 bases short, with 13 bases between. Germline lookup yields CDR1 SGHVS and CDR2 FQNEAQ. DNA for the CDR3: TGTGCCAGCAGCTTAGGACCGCGGTTAGGTGGCTACACCTTC. It translates to CASSLGPRLGGYTF. Complete variable domain (other parts from reference TRBV7-8 and TRBJ1-2): GAGVSQSPRYKVAKRGQDVALRCDPISGHVSLFWYQQALGQGPEFLTYFQNEAQLDKSGLPSDRFFAERPEGSVSTLKIQRTQQEDSAVYLCASSLGPRLGGYTFGSGTRLTVV.

As for this clone: The junction does not match germline at one end; this may be a read error. This rearrangement joins TRBV10-1 to TRBJ2-1; D might be TRBD1 (5 bases). The CDR3 extends over 15 amino acids. CDR1 and CDR2 from the germline V gene are WNHNN and SYGVQD (reference sequence). The CDR3 DNA is TGCGCCAGCAGTGATCCAGGGAAGGGCTACACTGAGCAGTTCTTC. Its translation: CASSDPGKGYTEQFF.

This clone was counted only a few times. The chain has TRBV24-1 and TRBJ2-3; D possibly corresponds to TRBD2 (5 bases). CDR3 length equals 15 residues. Germline values: CDR1 KGHDR, CDR2 SFDVKD. The V and J ends lost 4 bases and 7 bases respectively, with 17 bases between them. The CDR3 loop reads CATSESGPGKNTQYF. The CDR3 DNA sequence: TGTGCCACCAGTGAGAGCGGACCGGGGAAGAATACGCAGTATTTT.

CDR3 DNA: TGTGCCAGCAGCTTGTTTCAGGGAGGTAATTCACCCCTCCACTTT. This codes for CASSLFQGGNSPLHF. This rearrangement joins TRBV5-4 to TRBJ1-6; D may be TRBD1 (5 bases). From germline, CDR1 is SGHNT and CDR2 YYREEE (reference sequence). V was clipped by 1 base and J by 6 bases, with 11 bases between them. There are 15 residues in the CDR3.

This clone was observed once. The rearrangement uses TRBV27 and TRBJ1-6; 7 positions match TRBD1. This CDR3 comprises 13 residues. J gave up 10 bases and V 9 bases, and 9 bases lay outside the gene matches. The germline V gene has CDR1 MNHEY and CDR2 SMNVEV (reference sequence). The CDR3 DNA reads as TGTGCCAGTGCGTGGGACAGTGCCTCACCCCTCCACTTT. Protein: CASAWDSASPLHF.

The rearrangement uses TRBV28 and TRBJ1-1; D is unclear. Looked up from germline, CDR1 is MDHEN and CDR2 is SYDVKM. The CDR3 is 15 residues long. V was clipped by 6 bases and J by 0 bases, with 14 bases between them. The CDR3 loop is CASSGWSFMNTEAFF. CDR3 DNA: TGTGCCAGCAGCGGGTGGTCCTTCATGAACACTGAAGCTTTCTTT.

The chain recombines TRBV18 with TRBJ1-2; no definite D call. The germline V gene encodes CDR1 KGHSH and CDR2 LQKENI. The CDR3 is made up of 15 amino acids. Trimming removed 3 bases from V and 0 bases from J, with 11 bases in between. Here the CDR3 reads CASSPQDAANYGYTF. CDR3 in DNA: TGTGCCAGCTCACCCCAGGATGCAGCTAACTATGGCTACACCTTC.

This sequence joins TRBV28 and TRBJ2-1, with 9 nucleotides matching TRBD2. CDR1 is MDHEN and CDR2 is SYDVKM in the germline V gene. The trim removed 0 bases at V and 8 bases at J, leaving 8 bases unmatched. The length of the CDR3 is 16 residues. CDR3 sequence: CASSLWWREGRDEQFF. The DNA of the CDR3 is TGTGCCAGCAGTTTATGGTGGCGGGAGGGCCGCGATGAGCAGTTCTTC. Complete variable domain (other parts from reference TRBV28 and TRBJ2-1): DVKVTQSSRYLVKRTGEKVFLECVQDMDHENMFWYRQDPGLGLRLIYFSYDVKMKEKGDIPEGYSVSREKKERFSLILESASTNQTSMYLCASSLWWREGRDEQFFGPGTRLTVL.

This rearrangement joins TRBV29-1 to TRBJ2-1, with D possibly being TRBD2 (5 bases). Germline V gene sequence: CDR1 SQVTM, CDR2 ANQGSEA. The ends were cut back, 6 bases at V and 7 bases at J, with 13 bases in the middle. This CDR3 region has 12 residues. The CDR3 sequence: CSVPSTGNEQFF. Here the CDR3 DNA reads TGCAGCGTCCCCTCCACGGGGAATGAGCAGTTCTTC.

This chain links TRBV5-1 with TRBJ1-1, with D uncertain. The CDR3 is made up of 16 amino acids. Germline V gives CDR1 SGHRS, CDR2 YFSETQ. Deletions cut 4 bases from V and 0 bases from J, with 16 bases between. Here the CDR3 reads CASSAGLLSLNTEAFF. As DNA, the CDR3 is TGCGCCAGCAGCGCCGGACTCCTTTCCTTGAACACTGAAGCTTTCTTT.

The chain has TRBV27 and TRBJ1-1, with TRBD1 matching over 7 bases. V lost 0 bases and J lost 1; bases outside the gene matches: 2. Germline V gene data show CDR1 as MNHEY and CDR2 as SMNVEV (reference sequence). The CDR3 is made up of 15 amino acids. Here the CDR3 reads CASSLSPGGNTEAFF. As DNA, the CDR3 is TGTGCCAGCAGTTTATCGCCAGGGGGGAACACTGAAGCTTTCTTT.

The V call is TRBV5-6, the J call TRBJ2-1, with D possibly matching TRBD1 (6 bases). CDR1 SGHDT and CDR2 YYEEEE come from the germline V gene. CDR3 length: 14 residues. Deletions cut 4 bases from V and 7 bases from J, with 15 bases between. This CDR3 reads CASSVGTLRNEQFF. For the CDR3, the DNA is TGTGCCAGCAGCGTTGGGACACTGAGGAATGAGCAGTTCTTC.

The genes are TRBV13 and TRBJ1-3, with D hard to call. V lost 5 bases and J lost 3, with 5 bases in between. CDR3 length: 12 amino acids. Germline loops: CDR1 PRHDT, CDR2 FYEKMQ (reference sequence). In nucleotides, the CDR3 is TGTGCCAGCAGCCTATATGGAAACACCATATATTTT. The encoded protein is CASSLYGNTIYF.

This clone was observed a few times. The CDR3 DNA is TGTGCCAGCAGTCAAGCGGGAGTGGCCTCCTACGAGCAGTACTTC. It codes for CASSQAGVASYEQYF. The rearrangement joins TRBV7-2 to TRBJ2-7; 8 bases map to TRBD2. CDR3 size: 15 residues. Germline lookup yields CDR1 SGHTA and CDR2 FQGNSA. V dropped 6 bases and J dropped 0; count of bases not matched to a gene: 7.

The V and J genes are TRBV5-1 and TRBJ1-3; no clear D. The CDR3 is made up of 17 amino acids. V lost 1 base, J lost 0 bases, and 14 bases lay in between. The germline CDR1 and CDR2 sequences are SGHRS and YFSETQ. The CDR3 region has the DNA TGCGCCAGCAGCTTGTCCGGTGGCGGGAACTCTGGAAACACCATATATTTT. Translating gives CASSLSGGGNSGNTIYF.

The genes are TRBV2 and TRBJ1-5; the D gene is possibly TRBD1 (6 bases). The germline CDR1 and CDR2 sequences are SNHLY and FYNNEI. V gave up 8 bases and J gave up 0 bases, with 11 bases separating them. The CDR3 consists of 14 residues. The CDR3 DNA reads TGTGCCAGCTCCGGGACAAATAGCAATCAGCCCCAGCATTTT. The encoded protein is CASSGTNSNQPQHF. The full variable domain, with the rest looked up from reference TRBV2 and TRBJ1-5, is EPEVTQTPSHQVTQMGQEVILRCVPISNHLYFYWYRQILGQKVEFLVSFYNNEISEKSEIFDDQFSVERPDGSNFTLKIRSTKLEDSAMYFCASSGTNSNQPQHFGDGTRLSIL.

The V gene is TRBV7-8, the J gene TRBJ1-1, with D possibly being TRBD1 (6 bases). The CDR3 is 17 amino acids. Deletions cut 1 base from V and 0 bases from J, with 15 bases between. CDR1 and CDR2 (germline): SGHVS, FQNEAQ. CDR3 DNA sequence: TGTGCCAGCAGCTTAGGCTTCCAGGACAGACTGAACACTGAAGCTTTCTTT. Protein product: CASSLGFQDRLNTEAFF.

The V and J genes are TRBV3-1 (or the pseudogene TRBV3-2) and TRBJ2-6; maybe TRBD2 (7 bases). The CDR3 has 19 residues. V dropped 4 bases and J dropped 0 bases, with 19 bases sitting between them. CDR1 is LGHDT and CDR2 is YNNKEL in the germline V gene (reference sequence). The CDR3 sequence: CASSRRGGGENSGANVLTF. The CDR3 nucleotides are TGTGCCAGCAGCCGCCGGGGAGGGGGTGAAAACTCTGGGGCCAACGTCCTGACTTTC.